These T cell receptor beta chains were read from a single sample in a study of CXCR3-negative and CXCR3-positive naive CD8 T cells. TCRdb re-analyzed the 5' RACE reads; it lists each CDR3 protein once, without DNA. The sample table sets out about 120,000 distinct CDR3 sequences. Source material: naive CXCR3+ CD8+ T cells from blood. These receptors originate from a human donor in good health. Some clones in this sample may be carry-over from other donors' samples. Each CDR3 is given with its conserved first and last residue.

V,J,CDR3
TRBV7-2,TRBJ2-3,CASSSRGPLPDTQYF
TRBV29-1,TRBJ1-1,CSVGTHRPEAFF
TRBV28,TRBJ2-5,CASSPGQYQETQYF
TRBV7-2,TRBJ1-1,CASSDPTGTGVDAFF
TRBV3-1,TRBJ2-7,CASSQEEGGEQYF
TRBV14,TRBJ2-3,CASSQARWGTQYF
TRBV6-5,TRBJ2-1,CASSPDLYNEQFF
TRBV20-1,TRBJ2-1,CSARDLGRVADEQFF
TRBV5-1,TRBJ2-7,CASSSGLAGTGEQYF
TRBV6-2/TRBV6-3,TRBJ2-2,CASRPTSGGDTGELFF
TRBV5-1,TRBJ1-5,CASSATGPEQPQHF
TRBV5-1,TRBJ2-7,CASRKAQLAGLDEQYF
TRBV5-1,TRBJ2-5,CASSYGTGVETQYF
TRBV20-1,TRBJ2-7,CSAIDTYEQYF
TRBV7-9,TRBJ1-5,CASSADSFGSNGNQPQHF
TRBV6-2/TRBV6-3,TRBJ2-2,CASSYVGRAETGELFF
TRBV12-3/TRBV12-4,TRBJ2-5,CDSRALAHGAETQYF
TRBV12-3/TRBV12-4,TRBJ2-7,CASSFGTVYEQYF
TRBV29-1,TRBJ2-5,CSVEGTSVNTQYF
TRBV20-1,TRBJ2-2,CSARDLANTGELFF
TRBV12-3/TRBV12-4,TRBJ2-2,CASSFTGELFF
TRBV11-3,TRBJ1-6,CASSLGWVSPLHF
TRBV3-1,TRBJ1-1,CASSQDLYGLNTEAFF
TRBV29-1,TRBJ2-1,CSVDEGQDYNEQFF
TRBV27,TRBJ2-7,CASSTAGVGSYEQYF
TRBV28,TRBJ2-7,CASSPQGAGYEQYF
TRBV12-3/TRBV12-4,TRBJ2-5,CASTLAAGETQYF
TRBV15,TRBJ2-1,CATSRQRGSLNEQFF
TRBV7-2,TRBJ2-7,CASRASGGFEQYF
TRBV28,TRBJ1-4,CASSLRQGQSGATNEKLFF
TRBV6-2/TRBV6-3,TRBJ1-1,CASSYSPPETNTEAFF
TRBV6-5,TRBJ2-7,CASSQPGLAYEQYF
TRBV20-1,TRBJ2-2,CSARNTGELFF
TRBV29-1,TRBJ2-7,CSVEDSSSYEQYF
TRBV29-1,TRBJ2-1,CSVEEGGSYNEQFF
TRBV6-1,TRBJ2-7,CASSAWDRGAYEQYF
TRBV5-4,TRBJ2-5,CASSSTLTVGETQYF
TRBV29-1,TRBJ2-2,CSVLLGTGELFF
TRBV7-9,TRBJ1-1,CASSSSTGTSNAQAFF
TRBV12-3/TRBV12-4,TRBJ1-1,CASTIRTGNTEAFF
TRBV9,TRBJ1-1,CASSVDQGAGRTEAFF
TRBV9,TRBJ2-1,CASSVGHYNEQFF
TRBV29-1,TRBJ2-1,CSVEFPDNEQFF
TRBV28,TRBJ2-2,CASSPDRSNTGELFF
TRBV29-1,TRBJ2-2,CSVVGEVPGELFF